This T cell receptor (beta chain) was identified during a study of blood T cells in healthy people across ages. Study outcomes and limitations: With age, beta diversity per million T cells declined roughly linearly, significantly by 40. The percentage of naive T cells correlated strongly with TCR beta diversity.

Germline values: CDR1 SNHLY, CDR2 FYNNEI. Trimming pared 6 bases from V and 10 bases from J, leaving 21 bases between. The CDR3 contains 14 residues. In its sample, this clonotype was seen once. Its matching antigen is unknown. Donors gave approximately 9.9 milliliters of peripheral blood apiece. Isolated per sample were at least 7 million PBMCs. Primed by a sample-barcoded 5' primer and a J-beta primer mix, a second PCR proceeded for 7 to 11 cycles. TCRdb re-derived calls from the 5' RACE reads in MiXCR, one entry per CDR3 protein. The sample lists hundreds of thousands of distinct CDR3 sequences, 44% occurring once.

The sequencing sample was made of blood. The clonotype originates from a man between 60 and 75 years old in good health. The chain has TRBV2 and TRBJ1-1, with D possibly TRBD1 on 6 matching bases. For the CDR3, the DNA is TGTGCCAGCAGCGCATTAGGACAGTTTCGGTTAGCTTTCTTT. Protein: CASSALGQFRLAFF.